This T cell receptor (beta chain) was profiled in a study of blood T cell repertoires in COVID-19. The assay was immunoSEQ multiplex PCR, and TCRdb's table has in-frame clones only and misses some. The sample lists around 13,000 clones; approximately 86% were seen once. In germline, CDR1 is MNHNY, CDR2 SVGAGI (reference sequence). This CDR3 region has 20 residues. The junction had 20 bases not matched to a gene; V was cut back by 5 bases and J by 2 bases. The chain recombines TRBV6-6 with TRBJ1-5; 8 bases align to TRBD1. Material for sequencing was peripheral blood. This TCR came from an elderly man with acute or convalescent COVID-19. The CDR3 sequence: CASSPTERQGTVMGNQPQHF. CDR3 in DNA: TGTGCCAGCAGTCCGACGGAGAGACAGGGGACGGTGATGGGCAATCAGCCCCAGCATTTT.